The 12 T cell receptor beta chains in this list originate from one sample, sequenced in a study of CXCR3-negative and CXCR3-positive naive CD8 T cells (dated by TCRdb to the late 2010s). For these TCRs, the target antigens are not known. What the research found in general, with its limitations: Compared with CXCR3-negative naive cells, CXCR3-positive naive cells had TRB CDR3s with higher hydrophobicity (lower Kidera factor 4), lower energy, and higher strength and volume indices.

Instrument on record: NextSeq 550. The Human TCR Profiling Kit (MiLaboratory) was used to make UMI-labeled 5' RACE TRB cDNA libraries. TCRdb reprocessed the reads, reporting each CDR3 protein sequence once and no DNA. The sample table records some 60,000 distinct CDR3 sequences. Around 0.5% of the sample comes from the top ten. Sequencing was done on a sample of naive CXCR3+ CD8+ T cells from blood. The sample's cell subset or site, from its label and the paper: CD45RO-CCR7+CD27+CD95- naive CD8+ T cells expressing CXCR3 (TNR3+). The receptors derive from a human donor in good health. Some clones in this sample may be carry-over from other donors' samples.

The gene calls are TRBV7-2 and TRBJ2-5; absent DNA, TCRdb's TRBD1 call cannot be checked. From germline, CDR1 is SGHTA and CDR2 FQGNSA. This CDR3 is 16 amino acids long. The CDR3 is CASSLRYNQGAETQYF.

The chain combines TRBV20-1 with TRBJ2-5; TCRdb indicates TRBD2, and absent DNA this call remains unverified. The CDR3 consists of 15 residues. Germline V lookup: CDR1 DFQATT, CDR2 SNEGSKA (reference sequence). The CDR3 region is CSAPHPLADQETQYF.

The genes are TRBV5-6 and TRBJ2-1. Germline CDR1 and CDR2: SGHDT and YYEEEE. This CDR3 contains 14 residues. This chain's CDR3 is CASSLEVTYNEQFF.

This chain uses TRBV13 with TRBJ2-7; TCRdb names TRBD2, which stays unverified in the absence of DNA. The CDR3 length is 16 residues. Per the germline V gene, CDR1 is PRHDT and CDR2 is FYEKMQ (reference sequence). The CDR3 spells CASSTLMASGGYEQYF.

The rearrangement joins TRBV7-6 to TRBJ2-1; the TCRdb D gene call, TRBD1, has no DNA to confirm it. The CDR3 has 17 amino acids. The V gene's germline CDR1 is SGHVS and CDR2 FNYEAQ. This chain's CDR3 is CASSFATTGLAYNEQFF.

The CDR3 sequence: CSVVEALDMNTGELFF. The chain uses TRBV29-1 and TRBJ2-2; the TRBD1 assignment by TCRdb is unverifiable without DNA. The length of the CDR3 is 16 residues. Germline V lookup: CDR1 SQVTM, CDR2 ANQGSEA.

This chain links TRBV7-8 with TRBJ2-5; TCRdb names TRBD1, which stays unverified in the absence of DNA. CDR3 length equals 15 residues. Germline loops: CDR1 SGHVS, CDR2 FQNEAQ. The CDR3 sequence is CASSRSGGLQETQYF.

The chain links TRBV29-1 to TRBJ2-2; TCRdb calls TRBD2, which cannot be checked without DNA. The CDR3 totals 13 residues. Germline CDR1 reads SQVTM; CDR2 reads ANQGSEA. The CDR3 loop reads CSVEWTNTGELFF.

The V call is TRBV6-5, the J call TRBJ2-7. CDR1 is MNHEY and CDR2 is SVGAGI in the germline V gene. There are 11 residues in the CDR3. The CDR3 here is CASRSPYEQYF.

This sequence joins TRBV15 and TRBJ2-3; TCRdb lists TRBD2, though no DNA is available to test this call. Germline CDR1 reads LNHNV; CDR2 reads YYDKDF (reference sequence). This CDR3 spans 14 amino acids. CDR3: CATSRPGDLNTQYF.

The chain couples TRBV7-8 to TRBJ1-5. The CDR3 consists of 16 residues. Germline CDR1 SGHVS, CDR2 FQNEAQ. CDR3 region: CASSLASTNPQRPQHF.

V usage is TRBV5-1 and J usage is TRBJ2-7; TCRdb gives TRBD1 as the D gene, but with no DNA this cannot be confirmed. Germline V gives CDR1 SGHRS, CDR2 YFSETQ. CDR3 length: 14 residues. Here the CDR3 reads CASSPGQGRTEQYF.